The clone carrying this T cell receptor (beta chain) was seen just once. As yet, its antigen is unknown. This specimen comes from a study of identifying expanded T cells in peripheral blood. Findings and limits, study-wide: Differentially abundant clones: about 1.2 between replicates, 15 to 17 at two to three weeks, 18 to 20 at four.

The CDR3 consists of 13 residues. The germline V and J ends were trimmed by 1 base and 4 bases, with 7 bases remaining between them. Germline CDR1 is MGHRA and CDR2 is YSYEKL. The table came from immunoSEQ multiplex PCR; TCRdb's copy has only in-frame clones and leaves some out. The repertoire includes 100,000 to 150,000 clones, roughly 84% of them detected once, and 2.5% to 3.5% sits in the top ten. Healthy donors had no documented immune events, such as infections, while sampled. The sequence was obtained from a person between 18 and 75 years old in good health. This chain joins TRBV4-1 and TRBJ1-2; TRBD1 is a possible D gene (5 bases). The material sequenced was blood. DNA of the CDR3: TGCGCCAGCAGCCAAGGGACATCCTATGGCTACACCTTC. As protein: CASSQGTSYGYTF.